The 29 T cell receptor beta chains presented below share a single source sample, sequenced in a study of blood T cell repertoires in COVID-19. Assay: immunoSEQ multiplex PCR; the TCRdb copy retains only in-frame clones and omits some. The repertoire holds 350,000 to 400,000 clones, with about 90% as singletons. Source material: PBMCs or T cells enriched from blood (not recorded which). The receptors derive from a woman in her twenties or thirties who had recovered from COVID-19.

This clone was detected only once. The chain recombines TRBV6-5 with TRBJ2-7, with D maybe TRBD2 (6 bases). The germline V gene has CDR1 MNHEY and CDR2 SVGAGI. V lost 2 bases and J 0 bases, leaving 14 bases between the germline ends. This CDR3 region has 16 residues. CDR3 amino acids: CASSYGGWGGSYEQYF. DNA of the CDR3: TGTGCCAGCAGTTACGGGGGGTGGGGCGGCTCCTACGAGCAGTACTTC.

The chain carries TRBV6-2 or TRBV6-3 and TRBJ1-2; 10 bases line up with TRBD1. The CDR3 runs 13 residues. J gave up 7 bases and V 5 bases, and 4 bases lay outside the gene matches. The germline gives CDR1 MNHEY, CDR2 SVGEGT. CDR3 loop: CASSTGQGGGYTF. For the CDR3, the DNA is TGTGCCAGCAGTACCGGACAGGGGGGTGGCTACACCTTC.

The chain carries TRBV28 and TRBJ2-7; D possibly corresponds to TRBD1 (5 bases). This CDR3 spans 13 amino acids. V was pared by 5 bases and J by 4 bases, with 12 bases between. Germline V gives CDR1 MDHEN, CDR2 SYDVKM. The CDR3 sequence is CASSLRQGYEQYF. DNA for the CDR3: TGTGCCAGCAGTCTTCGGCAGGGATACGAGCAGTACTTC.

The genes are TRBV14 and TRBJ2-7; D is undetermined. Germline values: CDR1 SGHDN, CDR2 FVKESK. There are 15 residues in the CDR3. Trimming stripped 0 bases from V and 3 bases from J, with 12 bases between. The CDR3 DNA is TGTGCCAGCAGCCAAGAGGCTGTGCCAGGCTACGAGCAGTACTTC. This gives the protein CASSQEAVPGYEQYF.

The J gene is TRBJ1-1, the V gene TRBV28, with D possibly matching TRBD1 (6 bases). Trimming took 3 bases from V and 10 from J, leaving 12 bases between them. Germline V gives CDR1 MDHEN, CDR2 SYDVKM. This CDR3 is built from 12 residues. CDR3 sequence (DNA): TGTGCCAGCAGTTTCAAGGGGGGGGTAGCTTTCTTT. This gives the protein CASSFKGGVAFF.

V and J are TRBV11-2 and TRBJ2-1, with TRBD1 as a possible D gene (5 bases). Germline-derived CDR1 and CDR2 are SGHAT and FQNNGV. Trimming pared 1 base from V and 7 bases from J, leaving 14 bases between. This CDR3 is built from 15 residues. CDR3 sequence (DNA): TGTGCCAGCAGCTTAGGGCTAGGGCAGGGTAATGAGCAGTTCTTC. Translated, it gives CASSLGLGQGNEQFF.

The chain uses TRBV3-1 (or the pseudogene TRBV3-2) and TRBJ1-2; D not resolved. This CDR3 has 12 residues. Trimming left V 1 base short and J 6 bases short, with 6 bases between. CDR1 and CDR2 from the germline V gene are LGHDT and YNNKEL (reference sequence). CDR3 sequence: CASSQGRNGYTF. The CDR3 DNA follows: TGTGCCAGCAGCCAAGGGAGGAATGGCTACACCTTC.

The genes are TRBV10-3 and TRBJ1-5, with D possibly TRBD1 on 6 matching bases. This CDR3 is 13 amino acids long. V gave up 6 bases and J gave up 4 bases, with 10 bases separating them. Per germline, CDR1 ENHRY and CDR2 SYGVKD. CDR3 protein: CAIRRDINQPQHF. In DNA, the CDR3 is TGTGCCATCAGACGGGACATAAATCAGCCCCAGCATTTT.

The rearrangement links TRBV18 to TRBJ2-7; perhaps TRBD1 as D (5 bases). The V end lost 1 base, the J end lost 6 bases, and 10 bases lay between the germline ends. Per germline, CDR1 KGHSH and CDR2 LQKENI. This CDR3 comprises 13 residues. CDR3 DNA sequence: TGTGCCAGCTCACCACTTGACAGAGCCGAGCAGTACTTC. Residues: CASSPLDRAEQYF.

V and J are TRBV11-3 and TRBJ2-1; a possible D gene is TRBD2 (6 bases). V was trimmed by 1 base and J by 0 bases, leaving 13 bases between them. This CDR3 spans 17 amino acids. CDR1 is SGHNT, CDR2 YENEEA, per germline. In nucleotides, the CDR3 is TGTGCCAGCAGCTTAGGGCGGGGACTTAGCTCCTACAATGAGCAGTTCTTC. Translation: CASSLGRGLSSYNEQFF.

The chain is built from TRBV6-2 or TRBV6-3 and TRBJ2-7, with a weak D call TRBD1 (6 bases). CDR1 MNHEY and CDR2 SVGEGT come from the germline V gene. The V end was cut by 2 bases, the J end by 2 bases, with 10 bases between. CDR3 length: 14 residues. CDR3 nucleotides: TGTGCCAGCAGTTACGTGGGGGCACCCTACGAGCAGTACTTC. It yields the protein CASSYVGAPYEQYF.

This clone was observed a single time. The genes are TRBV12-3 or TRBV12-4 and TRBJ1-2; tentative D call: TRBD1 (6 bases). There are 13 residues in the CDR3. V shed 3 bases and J shed 4 bases, with 9 bases lying between them. CDR3 sequence: CASSFQGSYGYTF. The CDR3 DNA reads as TGTGCCAGCAGTTTTCAGGGGAGCTATGGCTACACCTTC.

The chain uses TRBV12-3 or TRBV12-4 and TRBJ1-1; TRBD1 might be the D (6 bases). There are 11 residues in the CDR3. The V and J ends lost 6 bases and 13 bases respectively, with 15 bases between them. In nucleotides, the CDR3 is TGTGCCAGCAGCCGACAGGTTCGGCTTTTCTTT. Protein product: CASSRQVRLFF.

The V call is TRBV15, the J call TRBJ2-2; 13 positions agree with TRBD2. Germline CDR1 is LNHNV and CDR2 is YYDKDF (reference sequence). J was trimmed by 5 bases and V by 5 bases; bases with no gene match: 8. The CDR3 contains 17 residues. CDR3 sequence reads: CATSSGLAGVRTGELFF. CDR3 bases: TGTGCCACCAGCTCCGGACTAGCGGGAGTGCGAACCGGGGAGCTGTTTTTT. Full variable domain (outside the CDR3, taken from reference TRBV15 and TRBJ2-2): DAMVIQNPRYQVTQFGKPVTLSCSQTLNHNVMYWYQQKSSQAPKLLFHYYDKDFNNEADTPDNFQSRRPNTSFCFLDIRSPGLGDTAMYLCATSSGLAGVRTGELFFGEGSRLTVL.

The V call is TRBV5-1, the J call TRBJ2-3, with 12 nucleotides matching TRBD2. Germline CDR1 is SGHRS and CDR2 is YFSETQ. V trimming: 3 bases; J trimming: 4 bases; junction bases outside the gene matches: 3. There are 15 residues in the CDR3. The DNA of the CDR3 is TGCGCCAGCAGCTGGACTAGCGGGGAGTCAGATACGCAGTATTTT. As protein: CASSWTSGESDTQYF.

The chain links TRBV9 to TRBJ2-5; TRBD2 matches at 15 bases. Germline loops: CDR1 SGDLS, CDR2 YYNGEE. This CDR3 contains 16 residues. J was trimmed by 3 bases and V by 3 bases; bases with no gene match: 3. CDR3 region: CASSGGLAGGEETQYF. The CDR3 nucleotides are TGTGCCAGCAGCGGAGGACTAGCGGGGGGGGAAGAGACCCAGTACTTC.

The chain uses TRBV4-1 and TRBJ1-3; maybe TRBD1 (6 bases). Deletions cut 6 bases from V and 4 bases from J, with 16 bases between. CDR1 is MGHRA and CDR2 is YSYEKL in the germline V gene. CDR3 size: 15 residues. Written as DNA, the CDR3 is TGCGCCAGCAGTTGGTCAGGGGTGGAAGGAAACACCATATATTTT. Translating gives CASSWSGVEGNTIYF.

Concerning this clone: Different DNA sequences within this sample yield the same CDR3. This sequence joins TRBV11-2 and TRBJ1-1; TRBD1 aligns across 8 bases. This CDR3 is 12 amino acids long. The V gene end was trimmed by 5 bases and the J gene end by 7 bases; junction bases not matched to a gene: 3. CDR1 and CDR2 from the germline V gene are SGHAT and FQNNGV. CDR3 loop: CASSPDRVEAFF. The CDR3, as DNA: TGTGCCAGCAGCCCGGACAGGGTTGAAGCTTTCTTT.

J is TRBJ2-5 and V is TRBV10-3, with 7 bases matching TRBD2. V lost 10 bases and J lost 0; bases outside the gene matches: 8. CDR3 size: 14 residues. The germline V gene encodes CDR1 ENHRY and CDR2 SYGVKD. The CDR3 spells CATGGRGDQETQYF. CDR3 in DNA: TGTGCCACGGGGGGTCGGGGGGACCAAGAGACCCAGTACTTC.

V gene TRBV9 combines with J gene TRBJ1-2, with unresolved D. The V gene's germline CDR1 is SGDLS and CDR2 YYNGEE. Between the trimmed V and J ends, which lost 0 bases and 7 bases, there was a span of 10 bases. The CDR3 has 13 residues. The CDR3, as DNA: TGTGCCAGCAGCGTAGTAGGCGCTAGTGGCTACACCTTC. As protein: CASSVVGASGYTF. Full variable domain (rest looked up from reference TRBV9 and TRBJ1-2): DSGVTQTPKHLITATGQRVTLRCSPRSGDLSVYWYQQSLDQGLQFLIQYYNGEERAKGNILERFSAQQFPDLHSELNLSSLELGDSALYFCASSVVGASGYTFGSGTRLTVV.

The V call is TRBV18, the J call TRBJ2-1, with TRBD2 identical over 11 bases. Unmatched junction bases numbered 7, after V lost 5 bases and J lost 7 bases. Looked up from germline, CDR1 is KGHSH and CDR2 is LQKENI. The CDR3 contains 15 residues. CDR3 coding DNA: TGTGCCAGCTCAGTAGCGGGAGGGCTTTGGAATGAGCAGTTCTTC. Amino acids: CASSVAGGLWNEQFF. Using reference TRBV18 and TRBJ2-1 for the parts outside the CDR3, the full variable domain is NAGVMQNPRHLVRRRGQEARLRCSPMKGHSHVYWYRQLPEEGLKFMVYLQKENIIDESGMPKERFSAEFPKEGPSILRIQQVVRGDSAAYFCASSVAGGLWNEQFFGPGTRLTVL.

The chain is built from TRBV27 and TRBJ2-2; D perhaps matches TRBD2 (6 bases). This CDR3 region has 15 residues. The germline CDR1 and CDR2 sequences are MNHEY and SMNVEV (reference sequence). V lost 0 bases, J lost 8 bases, and 13 bases lay in between. This CDR3 reads CASSLSSGAGGELFF. Here the CDR3 DNA reads TGTGCCAGCAGTTTATCCTCCGGGGCGGGAGGGGAGCTGTTTTTT.

The chain uses TRBV2 and TRBJ2-7; possibly TRBD2 for D (5 bases). In germline, CDR1 is SNHLY, CDR2 FYNNEI. The V end lost 7 bases, the J end lost 2 bases, and 27 bases lay between the germline ends. This CDR3 has 18 residues. The DNA for the CDR3 is TGTGCCAGCATCGGAAGTGGGAGCTACCTTAAGTCGGCCTACGAGCAGTACTTC. This sequence encodes CASIGSGSYLKSAYEQYF.

This clone turned up a few times. The chain uses TRBV7-2 and TRBJ2-5, with TRBD2 identical over 7 bases. Germline CDR1 and CDR2: SGHTA and FQGNSA. The CDR3 totals 14 residues. V was clipped by 5 bases and J by 5 bases; unmatched bases: 8. CDR3 nucleotides: TGTGCCAGCAGCCCACCTAGCGGTTGGGAGACCCAGTACTTC. Translated: CASSPPSGWETQYF.

This clone was seen a handful of times. The V call is TRBV29-1, the J call TRBJ2-5; 7 bases map to TRBD1. V gave up 6 bases and J gave up 0 bases; unmatched junction bases: 10. This CDR3 is built from 15 residues. Germline lookup yields CDR1 SQVTM and CDR2 ANQGSEA. The CDR3 reads CSVSGTASYQETQYF. CDR3 nucleotide sequence: TGCAGCGTCTCCGGGACAGCTTCTTACCAAGAGACCCAGTACTTC. Supplemented by reference TRBV29-1 and TRBJ2-5, the full variable domain reads SAVISQKPSRDICQRGTSLTIQCQVDSQVTMMFWYRQQPGQSLTLIATANQGSEATYESGFVIDKFPISRPNLTFSTLTVSNMSPEDSSIYLCSVSGTASYQETQYFGPGTRLLVL.

CDR3 DNA sequence: TGTGCCAGCAGCGTAGAAGGACTAGCGCACTACTCCTACAATGAGCAGTTCTTC. As protein: CASSVEGLAHYSYNEQFF. The V call is TRBV9, the J call TRBJ2-1, with 9 bases identical to TRBD2. The CDR3 covers 18 residues. The ends lost 0 bases at V and 0 bases at J; junction bases unmatched: 7. CDR1 is SGDLS, CDR2 YYNGEE, per germline.

The V and J genes are TRBV12-3 or TRBV12-4 and TRBJ2-7; TRBD1 aligns across 9 bases. J gave up 6 bases and V 5 bases, and 2 bases lay outside the gene matches. This CDR3 is built from 12 residues. The CDR3 reads CASSPGQGEQYF. In nucleotides, the CDR3 is TGTGCCAGCAGTCCGGGACAGGGCGAGCAGTACTTC.

CDR3 sequence reads: CASSPRTTTNTGELFF. The DNA of the CDR3 is TGTGCCAGCAGCCCTAGGACAACTACGAACACCGGGGAGCTGTTTTTT. The genes are TRBV7-9 and TRBJ2-2; D possibly corresponds to TRBD1 (5 bases). Germline assignment: CDR1 SEHNR and CDR2 FQNEAQ (reference sequence). The CDR3 is 16 amino acids. V was pared by 5 bases and J by 0 bases, with 13 bases between.

This clone has just one count. With a much larger clone just one base away, this may be a read error. The chain recombines TRBV5-5 with TRBJ1-1; possibly TRBD1 for D (6 bases). This CDR3 has 14 residues. The V gene lost 0 bases and the J gene lost 1 base, with 7 bases spanning the gap. The germline V gene encodes CDR1 SGHKS and CDR2 YYEKEE (reference sequence). The CDR3 protein is CASSLEQGNTEAFF. In DNA, the CDR3 is TGTGCCAGCAGCTTGGAACAGGGGAACACTGAAGCTTTCTTT.